A single sample is the source of the 2 T cell receptor beta chains below, sequenced in a study of cytomegalovirus exposure and HLA in healthy donors. Repertoires were generated with immunoSEQ multiplex PCR, while TCRdb's copy carries only in-frame clones and drops some. Of about 260,000 clones in the sample, roughly 88% were seen once. The sample consisted of PBMCs. The receptors were sampled from a woman younger than 45 in good health and CMV-seronegative.

V usage is TRBV28 and J usage is TRBJ1-2; D is uncertain. The CDR3 is 16 amino acids. Germline CDR1 and CDR2: MDHEN and SYDVKM. Trimming removed 3 bases at V and 8 bases at J, with 22 bases between. CDR3 in DNA: TGTGCCAGCAGTTTTCTCGGCTTCGCTATTCAGCAGGGCTACACCTTC. Protein product: CASSFLGFAIQQGYTF.

The rearrangement uses TRBV6-1 and TRBJ2-1; D remains unclear. Germline V gene data show CDR1 as MNHNS and CDR2 as SASEGT. With 0 bases removed from V and 2 bases from J, the gap between germline ends came to 11 bases. The CDR3 runs to 16 residues. This chain's CDR3 is CASSEAVPSPYNEQFF. The CDR3 bases are TGTGCCAGCAGTGAAGCGGTACCTTCTCCCTACAATGAGCAGTTCTTC.